This T cell receptor beta chain derives from a study of preoperative IRX-2 immunotherapy in early breast cancer (dated by TCRdb to between 2018 and 2021). Comments on this clone: The clone's antigen remains unknown. No much larger clone is present one base from it, and per-base qualities are unavailable.

The library was built by means of the immunoSEQ multiplex PCR assay. What TCRdb holds here is the immuneACCESS table cut down to in-frame rearrangements. Part of the clones is not present; checked against another copy, under half of the missing clones reflect an unresolved V gene, and the others are unexplained. The sample includes around 25,000 clones, with around 95% observed a single time. The top ten clonotypes cover about 16% of the sample. The sample's treatment or condition label is to be understood as: preoperative locoregional IRX-2 cytokine immunotherapy. The samples were obtained from a phase Ib study in which preoperative, locoregional IRX-2 cytokine immunotherapy intended to prime immune responses was tested. Donors were patients with early-stage breast cancer who received IRX-2 before surgery. The source material was tumor tissue, sampled after IRX-2 immunotherapy. This receptor was taken from a human donor with breast cancer.

DNA sequence: TGTGCCAGCAGTTACTCTCCGCCTAGGGCCGGGGAGCTGTTTTTT. This is translated as CASSYSPPRAGELFF. The sequence is built from TRBV6-5 and TRBJ2-2; the D gene lacks a confident call. Reading from cysteine to phenylalanine, the CDR3 counts 15 amino acids. The kept DNA is CDR3 alone, 45 bases in frame from the first base. Between the V and J ends, shortened by 0 bases and 6 bases respectively, the junction contains 11 bases. CDR1 MNHEY and CDR2 SVGAGI are derived from the germline V gene.